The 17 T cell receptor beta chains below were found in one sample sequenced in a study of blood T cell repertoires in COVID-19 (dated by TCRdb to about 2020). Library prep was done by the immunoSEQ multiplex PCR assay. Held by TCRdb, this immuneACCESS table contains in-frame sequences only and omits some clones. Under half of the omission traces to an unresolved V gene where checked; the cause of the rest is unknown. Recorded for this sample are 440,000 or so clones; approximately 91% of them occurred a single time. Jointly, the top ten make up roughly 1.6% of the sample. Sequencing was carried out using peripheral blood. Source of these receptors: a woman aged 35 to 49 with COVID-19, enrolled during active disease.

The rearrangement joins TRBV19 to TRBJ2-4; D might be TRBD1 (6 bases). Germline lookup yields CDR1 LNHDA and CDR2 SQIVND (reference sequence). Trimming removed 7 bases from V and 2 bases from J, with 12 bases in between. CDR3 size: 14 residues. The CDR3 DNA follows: TGTGCCAGTAACCCCCAGGGGCCCAAAAACATTCAGTACTTC. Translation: CASNPQGPKNIQYF.

The CDR3 DNA reads as TGTGCCAGCTCACCACCGTTCGTTCCAGGGACCCAGTACTTC. Translated: CASSPPFVPGTQYF. V and J are TRBV18 and TRBJ2-5; D not certain. CDR1 is KGHSH and CDR2 is LQKENI in the germline V gene. This CDR3 is built from 14 residues. V was pared by 0 bases and J by 7 bases, with 12 bases between.

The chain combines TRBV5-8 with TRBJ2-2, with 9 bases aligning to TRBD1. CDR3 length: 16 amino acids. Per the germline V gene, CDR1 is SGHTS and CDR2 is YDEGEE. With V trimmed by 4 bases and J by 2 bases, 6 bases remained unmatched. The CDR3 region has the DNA TGTGCCAGCAGCCGAGGGACAGGGCCTAACACCGGGGAGCTGTTTTTT. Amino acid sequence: CASSRGTGPNTGELFF.

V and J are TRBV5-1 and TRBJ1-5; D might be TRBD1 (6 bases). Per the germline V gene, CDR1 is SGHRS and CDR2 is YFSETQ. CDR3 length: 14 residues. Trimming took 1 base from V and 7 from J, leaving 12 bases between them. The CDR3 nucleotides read TGCGCCAGCAGCTTGATGGGGGCTGAGCAGCCCCAGCATTTT. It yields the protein CASSLMGAEQPQHF. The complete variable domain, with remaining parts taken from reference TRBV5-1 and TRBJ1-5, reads KAGVTQTPRYLIKTRGQQVTLSCSPISGHRSVSWYQQTPGQGLQFLFEYFSETQRNKGNFPGRFSGRQFSNSRSEMNVSTLELGDSALYLCASSLMGAEQPQHFGDGTRLSIL.

The CDR3 region has the DNA TGTGCCAGCGAGGAGGGAGGCTCCTACGAGCAGTACTTC. It encodes CASEEGGSYEQYF. J is TRBJ2-7 and V is TRBV28; the D gene is possibly TRBD2 (6 bases). Germline V gene sequence: CDR1 MDHEN, CDR2 SYDVKM. Trimming left V 8 bases short and J 0 bases short, with 11 bases between. The CDR3 extends over 13 amino acids.

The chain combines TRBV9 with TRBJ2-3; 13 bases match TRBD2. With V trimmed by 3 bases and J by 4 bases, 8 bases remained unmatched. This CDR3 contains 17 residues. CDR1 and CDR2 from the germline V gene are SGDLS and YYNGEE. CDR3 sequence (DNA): TGTGCCAGCAGCGCGCGTCTTACTAGCGGGGGGGCAGATACGCAGTATTTT. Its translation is CASSARLTSGGADTQYF.

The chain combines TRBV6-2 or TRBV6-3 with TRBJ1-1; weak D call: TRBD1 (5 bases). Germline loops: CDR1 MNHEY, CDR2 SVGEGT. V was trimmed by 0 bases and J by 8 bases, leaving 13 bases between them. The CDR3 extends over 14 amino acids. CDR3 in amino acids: CASSYSIRGTEAFF. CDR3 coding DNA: TGTGCCAGCAGTTACTCGATTCGGGGGACCGAAGCTTTCTTT.

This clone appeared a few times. The CDR3: CATSRDIGAGNSPLHF. In DNA, the CDR3 is TGTGCCACCAGCAGAGATATAGGAGCGGGTAATTCACCCCTCCACTTT. J is TRBJ1-6 and V is TRBV15, with no clear D. Trimming shortened V by 0 bases and J by 6 bases, and 12 bases separated the two germline ends. The CDR3 totals 16 residues. Per the germline V gene, CDR1 is LNHNV and CDR2 is YYDKDF (reference sequence).

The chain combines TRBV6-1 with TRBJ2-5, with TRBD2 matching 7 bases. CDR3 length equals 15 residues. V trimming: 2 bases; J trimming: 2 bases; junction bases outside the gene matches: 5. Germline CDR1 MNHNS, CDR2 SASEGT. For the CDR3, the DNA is TGTGCCAGCAGTGAAATGGCGGGAGCGCAAGAGACCCAGTACTTC. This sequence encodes CASSEMAGAQETQYF.

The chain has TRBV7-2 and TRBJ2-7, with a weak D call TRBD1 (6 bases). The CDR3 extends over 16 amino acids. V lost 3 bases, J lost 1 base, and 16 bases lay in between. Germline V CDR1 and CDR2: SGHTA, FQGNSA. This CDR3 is CASSFSPGQLSYEQYF. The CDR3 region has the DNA TGTGCCAGCAGCTTTTCCCCCGGACAGCTTTCCTACGAGCAGTACTTC. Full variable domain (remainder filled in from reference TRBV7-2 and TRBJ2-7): GAGVSQSPSNKVTEKGKDVELRCDPISGHTALYWYRQSLGQGLEFLIYFQGNSAPDKSGLPSDRFSAERTGGSVSTLTIQRTQQEDSAVYLCASSFSPGQLSYEQYFGPGTRLTVT.

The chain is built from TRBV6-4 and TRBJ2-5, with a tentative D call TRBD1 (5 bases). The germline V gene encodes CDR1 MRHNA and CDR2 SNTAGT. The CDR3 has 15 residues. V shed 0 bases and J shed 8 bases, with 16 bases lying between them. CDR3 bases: TGTGCCAGCAGTGACTCGAGGACACCTGGTAGAACCCAGTACTTC. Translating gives CASSDSRTPGRTQYF.

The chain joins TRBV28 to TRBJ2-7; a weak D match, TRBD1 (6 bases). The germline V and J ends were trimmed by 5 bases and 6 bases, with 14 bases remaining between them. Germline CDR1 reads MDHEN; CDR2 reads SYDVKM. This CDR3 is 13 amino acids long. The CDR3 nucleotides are TGTGCCAGCAGTCTAGGCCAGGGGCCCGAGCAGTACTTC. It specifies CASSLGQGPEQYF.

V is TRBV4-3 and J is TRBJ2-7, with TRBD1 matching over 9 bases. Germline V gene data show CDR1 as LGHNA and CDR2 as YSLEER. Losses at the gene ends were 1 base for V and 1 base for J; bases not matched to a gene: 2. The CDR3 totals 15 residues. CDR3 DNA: TGCGCCAGCAGCCAAGCCGACAGGGGGTCCTACGAGCAGTACTTC. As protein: CASSQADRGSYEQYF.

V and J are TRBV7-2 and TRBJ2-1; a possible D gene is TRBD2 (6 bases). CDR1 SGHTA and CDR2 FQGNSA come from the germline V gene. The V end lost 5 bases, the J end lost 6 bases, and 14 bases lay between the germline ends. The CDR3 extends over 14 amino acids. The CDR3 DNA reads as TGTGCCAGCAGCAATACCGGGACTCGCAATGAGCAGTTCTTC. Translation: CASSNTGTRNEQFF.

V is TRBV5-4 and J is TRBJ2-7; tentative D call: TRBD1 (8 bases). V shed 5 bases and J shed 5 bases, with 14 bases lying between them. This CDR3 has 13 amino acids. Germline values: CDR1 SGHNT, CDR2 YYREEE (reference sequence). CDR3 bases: TGTGCCAGCAGTTTACAGGGGGGGAACGAGCAGTACTTC. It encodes CASSLQGGNEQYF.

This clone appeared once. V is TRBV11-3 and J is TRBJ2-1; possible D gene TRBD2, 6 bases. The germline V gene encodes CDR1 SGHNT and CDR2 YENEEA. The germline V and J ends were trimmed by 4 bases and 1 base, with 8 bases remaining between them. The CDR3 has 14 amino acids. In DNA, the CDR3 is TGTGCCAGCAGCTACGGGGGATCCTACAATGAGCAGTTCTTC. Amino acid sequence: CASSYGGSYNEQFF.

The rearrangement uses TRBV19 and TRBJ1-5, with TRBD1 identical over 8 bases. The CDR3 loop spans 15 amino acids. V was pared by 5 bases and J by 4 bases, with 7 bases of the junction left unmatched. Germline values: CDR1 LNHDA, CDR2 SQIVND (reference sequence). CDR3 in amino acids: CASSRRTGLNQPQHF. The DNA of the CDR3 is TGTGCCAGTAGTCGACGGACAGGGTTAAATCAGCCCCAGCATTTT.